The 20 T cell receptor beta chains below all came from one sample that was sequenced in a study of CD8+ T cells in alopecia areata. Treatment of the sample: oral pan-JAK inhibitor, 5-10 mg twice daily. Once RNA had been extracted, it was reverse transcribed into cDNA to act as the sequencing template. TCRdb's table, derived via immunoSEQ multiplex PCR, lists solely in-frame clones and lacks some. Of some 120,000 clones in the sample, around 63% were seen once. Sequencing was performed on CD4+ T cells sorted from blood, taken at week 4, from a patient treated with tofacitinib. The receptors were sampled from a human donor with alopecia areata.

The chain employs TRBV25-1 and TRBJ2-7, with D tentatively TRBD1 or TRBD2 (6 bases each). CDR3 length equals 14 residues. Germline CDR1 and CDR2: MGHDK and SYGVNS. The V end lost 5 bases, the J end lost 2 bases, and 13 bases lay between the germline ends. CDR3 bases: TGTGCCAGCAGTTCTGGCGGGACAACCTACGAGCAGTACTTC. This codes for CASSSGGTTYEQYF.

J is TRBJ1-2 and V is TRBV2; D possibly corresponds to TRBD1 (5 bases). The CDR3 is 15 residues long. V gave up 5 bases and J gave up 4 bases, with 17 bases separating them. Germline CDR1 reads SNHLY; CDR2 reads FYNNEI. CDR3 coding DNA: TGTGCCAGCAGTATTCAGGGAAGGTCCGTCTATGGCTACACCTTC. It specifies CASSIQGRSVYGYTF.

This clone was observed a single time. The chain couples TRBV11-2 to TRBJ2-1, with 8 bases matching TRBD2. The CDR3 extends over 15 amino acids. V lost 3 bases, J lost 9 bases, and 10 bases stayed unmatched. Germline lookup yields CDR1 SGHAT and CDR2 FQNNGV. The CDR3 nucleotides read TGTGCCAGCAGCTTTAGCGGGGTGAGTACGACTGAGCAGTTCTTC. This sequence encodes CASSFSGVSTTEQFF.

CDR3: CASSLVGTAEGYTF. CDR3 bases: TGCGCCAGCAGCTTGGTCGGGACGGCGGAAGGCTACACCTTC. This chain links TRBV5-1 with TRBJ1-2, with a tentative D call TRBD1 (5 bases). Germline values: CDR1 SGHRS, CDR2 YFSETQ. V shed 0 bases and J shed 8 bases, with 14 bases lying between them. The CDR3 consists of 14 residues.

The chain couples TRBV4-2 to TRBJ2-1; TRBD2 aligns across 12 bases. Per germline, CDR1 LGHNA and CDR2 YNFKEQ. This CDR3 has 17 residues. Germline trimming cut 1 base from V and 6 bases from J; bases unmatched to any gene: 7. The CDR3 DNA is TGTGCCAGCAGCCAAGGAGCCAGGACTAGCGGGACCAATGAGCAGTTCTTC. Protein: CASSQGARTSGTNEQFF.

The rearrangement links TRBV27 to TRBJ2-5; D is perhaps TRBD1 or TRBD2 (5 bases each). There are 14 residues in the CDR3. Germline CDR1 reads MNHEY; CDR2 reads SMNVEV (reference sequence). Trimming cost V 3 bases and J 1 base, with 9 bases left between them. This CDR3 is CASSFRGRQETQYF. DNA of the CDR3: TGTGCCAGCAGTTTCCGGGGCCGCCAAGAGACCCAGTACTTC.

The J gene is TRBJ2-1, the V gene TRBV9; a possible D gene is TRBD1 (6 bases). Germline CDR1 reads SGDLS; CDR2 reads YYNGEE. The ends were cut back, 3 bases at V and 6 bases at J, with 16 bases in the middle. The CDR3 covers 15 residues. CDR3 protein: CASSADSRPLNEQFF. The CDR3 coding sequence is TGTGCCAGCAGCGCGGACAGCCGACCTCTCAATGAGCAGTTCTTC.

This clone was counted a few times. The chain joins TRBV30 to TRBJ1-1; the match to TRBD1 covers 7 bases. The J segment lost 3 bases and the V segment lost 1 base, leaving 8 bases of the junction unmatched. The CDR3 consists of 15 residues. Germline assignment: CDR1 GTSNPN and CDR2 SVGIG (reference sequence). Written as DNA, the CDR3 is TGTGCCTGGAGTGGGCAGACAGGGATCTACACTGAAGCTTTCTTT. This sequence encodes CAWSGQTGIYTEAFF.

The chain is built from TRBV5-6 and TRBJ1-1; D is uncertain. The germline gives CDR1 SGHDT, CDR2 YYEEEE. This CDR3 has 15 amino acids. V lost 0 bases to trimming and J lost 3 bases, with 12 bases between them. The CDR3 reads CASSLVPEGYTEAFF. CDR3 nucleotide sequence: TGTGCCAGCAGCTTGGTCCCCGAGGGATACACTGAAGCTTTCTTT.

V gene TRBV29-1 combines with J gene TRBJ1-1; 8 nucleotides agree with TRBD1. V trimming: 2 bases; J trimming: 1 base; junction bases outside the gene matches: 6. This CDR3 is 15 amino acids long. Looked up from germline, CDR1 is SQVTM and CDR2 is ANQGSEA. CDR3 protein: CSVEKDRAGNTEAFF. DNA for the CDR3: TGCAGCGTTGAAAAGGACAGGGCGGGGAACACTGAAGCTTTCTTT.

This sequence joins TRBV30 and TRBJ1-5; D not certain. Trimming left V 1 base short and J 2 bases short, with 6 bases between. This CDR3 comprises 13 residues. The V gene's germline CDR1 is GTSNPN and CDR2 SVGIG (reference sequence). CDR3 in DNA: TGTGCCTGGAGTGCCGGGGGCAATCAGCCCCAGCATTTT. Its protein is CAWSAGGNQPQHF.

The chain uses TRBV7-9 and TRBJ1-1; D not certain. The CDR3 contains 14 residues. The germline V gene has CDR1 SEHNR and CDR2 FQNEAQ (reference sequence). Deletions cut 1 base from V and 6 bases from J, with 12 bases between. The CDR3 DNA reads TGTGCCAGCAGCTTAGAGGTTGGCTTCGCTGAAGCTTTCTTT. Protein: CASSLEVGFAEAFF.

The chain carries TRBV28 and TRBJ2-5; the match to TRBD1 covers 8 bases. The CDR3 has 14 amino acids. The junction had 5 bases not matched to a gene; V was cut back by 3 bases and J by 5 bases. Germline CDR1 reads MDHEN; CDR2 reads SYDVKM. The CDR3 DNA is TGTGCCAGCAGTTTCAGGGGGCGCAGGGAGACCCAGTACTTC. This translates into CASSFRGRRETQYF.

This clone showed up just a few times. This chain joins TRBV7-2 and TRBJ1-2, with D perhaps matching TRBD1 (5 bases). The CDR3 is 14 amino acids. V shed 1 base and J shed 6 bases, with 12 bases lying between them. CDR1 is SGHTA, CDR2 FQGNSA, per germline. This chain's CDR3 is CASSLVRGGDGYTF. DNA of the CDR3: TGTGCCAGCAGCTTAGTTCGGGGCGGAGATGGCTACACCTTC.

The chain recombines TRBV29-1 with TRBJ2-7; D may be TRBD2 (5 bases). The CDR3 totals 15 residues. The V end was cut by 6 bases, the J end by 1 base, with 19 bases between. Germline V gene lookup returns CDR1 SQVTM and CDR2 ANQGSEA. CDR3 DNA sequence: TGCAGCGTCGCCTCCTGGCAGGAGCGGTCCTACGAGCAGTACTTC. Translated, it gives CSVASWQERSYEQYF.

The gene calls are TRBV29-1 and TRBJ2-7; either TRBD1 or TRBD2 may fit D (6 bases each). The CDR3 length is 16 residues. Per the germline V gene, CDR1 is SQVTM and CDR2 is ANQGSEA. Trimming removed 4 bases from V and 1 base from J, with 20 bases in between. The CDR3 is CSVVGGESSKSYEQYF. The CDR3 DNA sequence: TGCAGCGTTGTCGGGGGCGAGAGCAGTAAATCCTACGAGCAGTACTTC.

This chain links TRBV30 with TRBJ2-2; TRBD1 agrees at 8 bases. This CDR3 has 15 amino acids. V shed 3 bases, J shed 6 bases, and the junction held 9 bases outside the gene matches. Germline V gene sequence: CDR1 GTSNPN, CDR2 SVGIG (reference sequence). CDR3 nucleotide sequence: TGTGCCTGGAGCCCGGACAGGGTATGGTCCGGGGAGCTGTTTTTT. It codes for CAWSPDRVWSGELFF.

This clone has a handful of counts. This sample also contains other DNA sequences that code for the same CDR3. In nucleotides, the CDR3 is TGTGCCAGCAGCTCGACAGGGGGCGCCTATGGCTACACCTTC. Protein: CASSSTGGAYGYTF. The chain uses TRBV5-6 and TRBJ1-2; 10 bases are a match to TRBD1. The CDR3 contains 14 residues. Germline lookup yields CDR1 SGHDT and CDR2 YYEEEE. Losses at the gene ends were 3 bases for V and 4 bases for J; bases not matched to a gene: 3.

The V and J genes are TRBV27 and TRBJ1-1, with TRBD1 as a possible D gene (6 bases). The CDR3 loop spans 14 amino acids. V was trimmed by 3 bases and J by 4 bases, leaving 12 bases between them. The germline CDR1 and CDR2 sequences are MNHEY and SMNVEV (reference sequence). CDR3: CASSFSGASTEAFF. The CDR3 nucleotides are TGTGCCAGCAGTTTTTCAGGGGCGAGCACTGAAGCTTTCTTT.

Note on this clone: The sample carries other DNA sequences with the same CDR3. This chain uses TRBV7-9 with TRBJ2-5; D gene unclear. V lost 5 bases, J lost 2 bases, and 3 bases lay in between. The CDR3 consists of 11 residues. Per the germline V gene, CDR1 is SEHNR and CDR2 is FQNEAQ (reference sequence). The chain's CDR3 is CASSQQETQYF. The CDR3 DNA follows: TGTGCCAGCAGCCAACAAGAGACCCAGTACTTC.